The subject of this entry is one T cell receptor (beta chain). The antigen is undetermined. The ends lost 3 bases at V and 5 bases at J; junction bases unmatched: 6. This CDR3 has 15 amino acids. Germline CDR1 reads MNHNS; CDR2 reads SASEGT. This sample is part of a study of shared clonotypes between healthy human individuals. Study observations and caveats: Non-shared clonotypes showed lower generation probabilities than clonotypes common to all four donors. Sharing across four donors was highest in naive CD4 (roughly 5%) and lowest in memory CD8 (0.4%).

Repertoires were generated with immunoSEQ multiplex PCR, while TCRdb's copy carries only in-frame clones and drops some. This table holds some 1.5 million clones, approximately 96% found once. This sequence was found in a man aged 25 to 40 in good health. Sequenced material: naive CD4+ T cells sorted from blood. The subset was: CD45RA+ positively selected. The chain couples TRBV6-1 to TRBJ2-5; TRBD1 matches at 10 bases. The chain's CDR3 is CASSDGTGEWETQYF. Written as DNA, the CDR3 is TGTGCCAGCAGTGACGGGACAGGGGAATGGGAGACCCAGTACTTC.